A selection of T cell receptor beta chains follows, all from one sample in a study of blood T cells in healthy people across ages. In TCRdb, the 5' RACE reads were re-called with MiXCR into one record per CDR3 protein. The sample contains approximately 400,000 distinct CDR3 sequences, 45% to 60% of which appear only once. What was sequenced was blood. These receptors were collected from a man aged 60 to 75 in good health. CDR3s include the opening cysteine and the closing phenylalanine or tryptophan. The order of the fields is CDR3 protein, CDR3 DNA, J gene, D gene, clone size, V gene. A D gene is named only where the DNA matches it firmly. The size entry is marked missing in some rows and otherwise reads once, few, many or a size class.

CDR3 protein: CSALGRGATDTQYF; CDR3 DNA: TGCAGTGCCCTAGGGCGGGGGGCCACAGATACGCAGTATTTT; J gene: TRBJ2-3; D gene: TRBD2; clone size: NA; V gene: TRBV20-1
CDR3 protein: CASSQESRGNYNEQFF; CDR3 DNA: TGTGCCAGCAGCCAAGAAAGCAGGGGGAATTACAATGAGCAGTTCTTC; J gene: TRBJ2-1; D gene: TRBD1; clone size: few; V gene: TRBV4-2
CDR3 protein: CASSLEQGFAYEQYF; CDR3 DNA: TGTGCCAGCAGTTTAGAACAGGGGTTCGCCTACGAGCAGTACTTC; J gene: TRBJ2-7; D gene: TRBD1; clone size: few; V gene: TRBV12-3/TRBV12-4
CDR3 protein: CSAKVTNTQYF; CDR3 DNA: TGCAGTGCTAAAGTAACAAATACGCAGTATTTT; J gene: TRBJ2-3; D gene: NA; clone size: NA; V gene: TRBV20-1
CDR3 protein: CASSPYLRTGGNYGYTF; CDR3 DNA: TGTGCCAGCAGCCCGTACTTAAGGACAGGGGGGAACTATGGCTACACCTTC; J gene: TRBJ1-2; D gene: TRBD1; clone size: few; V gene: TRBV7-2
CDR3 protein: CASSLASLYEQYF; CDR3 DNA: TGCGCCAGCAGCTTGGCCAGCCTCTACGAGCAGTACTTC; J gene: TRBJ2-7; D gene: NA; clone size: NA; V gene: TRBV5-1
CDR3 protein: CASGSGQGEANEQYF; CDR3 DNA: TGTGCTAGTGGTTCCGGACAGGGTGAGGCTAACGAGCAGTACTTC; J gene: TRBJ2-7; D gene: TRBD1; clone size: once; V gene: TRBV12-5
CDR3 protein: CSAPEGSGRLSYDEQFF; CDR3 DNA: TGCAGCGCACCGGAGGGGTCAGGGCGGTTGTCCTACGATGAGCAGTTCTTC; J gene: TRBJ2-1; D gene: NA; clone size: NA; V gene: TRBV29-1
CDR3 protein: CASSQERVPKNIQYF; CDR3 DNA: TGTGCCAGCAGCCAAGAGAGGGTCCCCAAAAACATTCAGTACTTC; J gene: TRBJ2-4; D gene: NA; clone size: NA; V gene: TRBV14
CDR3 protein: CASSEQYNSPLHF; CDR3 DNA: TGCGCCAGCAGTGAACAGTATAATTCACCCCTCCACTTT; J gene: TRBJ1-6; D gene: NA; clone size: NA; V gene: TRBV10-2
CDR3 protein: CASSLGGASDEQYF; CDR3 DNA: TGCGCCAGCAGCCTGGGAGGGGCTAGCGATGAGCAGTACTTC; J gene: TRBJ2-5; D gene: TRBD2; clone size: NA; V gene: TRBV5-1
CDR3 protein: CASSIAVSRNSPLHF; CDR3 DNA: TGTGCCAGTAGTATTGCGGTCAGCAGGAATTCACCCCTCCACTTT; J gene: TRBJ1-6; D gene: NA; clone size: few; V gene: TRBV19
CDR3 protein: CASSQVATGNYNEQYF; CDR3 DNA: TGCGCCAGCAGCCAAGTTGCGACAGGGAACTACAATGAGCAGTACTTC; J gene: TRBJ2-7; D gene: TRBD1; clone size: NA; V gene: TRBV4-3
CDR3 protein: CSATQRSTDTQYF; CDR3 DNA: TGCAGTGCTACACAGAGAAGCACAGATACGCAGTATTTT; J gene: TRBJ2-3; D gene: NA; clone size: many; V gene: TRBV20-1
CDR3 protein: CASSFFRGGGANVLTF; CDR3 DNA: TGTGCCAGCAGCTTTTTCAGGGGAGGTGGGGCCAACGTCCTGACTTTC; J gene: TRBJ2-6; D gene: NA; clone size: NA; V gene: TRBV7-2
CDR3 protein: CASSPRGLGYNEQFF; CDR3 DNA: TGTGCCAGCAGCCCCAGGGGGCTGGGGTACAATGAGCAGTTCTTC; J gene: TRBJ2-1; D gene: TRBD1; clone size: few; V gene: TRBV12-3/TRBV12-4
CDR3 protein: CSVDGDRPRETQYF; CDR3 DNA: TGCAGCGTTGACGGGGACAGGCCCAGGGAGACCCAGTACTTC; J gene: TRBJ2-5; D gene: TRBD1; clone size: NA; V gene: TRBV29-1
CDR3 protein: CASSVVQREDGEQFF; CDR3 DNA: TGTGCCAGCAGCGTAGTCCAGCGGGAGGATGGGGAGCAGTTCTTC; J gene: TRBJ2-1; D gene: TRBD2; clone size: few; V gene: TRBV9
CDR3 protein: CASSNYGEQFF; CDR3 DNA: TGTGCCAGCAGTAACTACGGTGAGCAGTTCTTC; J gene: TRBJ2-1; D gene: NA; clone size: NA; V gene: TRBV6-2/TRBV6-3
CDR3 protein: CASSIRGEQPQHF; CDR3 DNA: TGTGCCAGCAGCATCCGGGGAGAGCAGCCCCAGCATTTT; J gene: TRBJ1-5; D gene: NA; clone size: few; V gene: TRBV7-2
CDR3 protein: CASSGGKQETQYF; CDR3 DNA: TGTGCCAGCAGCGGCGGAAAACAAGAGACCCAGTACTTC; J gene: TRBJ2-5; D gene: NA; clone size: NA; V gene: TRBV21-1
CDR3 protein: CASSPRRVRETQYF; CDR3 DNA: TGTGCCAGCAGCCCGAGACGGGTGAGAGAGACCCAGTACTTC; J gene: TRBJ2-5; D gene: NA; clone size: few; V gene: TRBV7-8
CDR3 protein: CSARPGLALETQYF; CDR3 DNA: TGCAGTGCCAGGCCGGGACTAGCGTTGGAGACCCAGTACTTC; J gene: TRBJ2-5; D gene: TRBD2; clone size: few; V gene: TRBV20-1
CDR3 protein: CASSHATLTGFYEQYF; CDR3 DNA: TGTGCCAGCAGCCACGCTACACTTACAGGGTTCTACGAGCAGTACTTC; J gene: TRBJ2-7; D gene: NA; clone size: NA; V gene: TRBV6-5
CDR3 protein: CASSLDTLLAGGRGSYNEQFF; CDR3 DNA: TGTGCCAGCAGCTTGGATACCCTACTAGCGGGAGGGCGCGGCTCCTACAATGAGCAGTTCTTC; J gene: TRBJ2-1; D gene: TRBD2; clone size: NA; V gene: TRBV5-5
CDR3 protein: CASSLLGASSTDTQYF; CDR3 DNA: TGTGCCAGCAGTCTGTTAGGGGCCTCTAGCACAGATACGCAGTATTTT; J gene: TRBJ2-3; D gene: NA; clone size: NA; V gene: TRBV6-5